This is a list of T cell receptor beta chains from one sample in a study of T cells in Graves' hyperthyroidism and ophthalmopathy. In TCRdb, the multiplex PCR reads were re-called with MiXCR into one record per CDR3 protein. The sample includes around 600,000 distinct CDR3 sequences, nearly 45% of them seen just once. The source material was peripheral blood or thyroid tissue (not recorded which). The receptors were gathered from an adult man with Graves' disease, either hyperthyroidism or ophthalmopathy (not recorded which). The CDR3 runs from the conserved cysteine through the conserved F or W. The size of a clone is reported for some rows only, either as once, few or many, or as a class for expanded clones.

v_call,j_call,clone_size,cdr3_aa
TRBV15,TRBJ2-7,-,CATSRDVGGPNEQYF
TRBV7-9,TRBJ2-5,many,CASSLVDSQETQYF
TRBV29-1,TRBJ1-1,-,CSGTGYDGYTFF
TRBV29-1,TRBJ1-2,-,CSAGNGIYGYTF
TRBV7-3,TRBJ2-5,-,CASSPGGASGSPETQYF
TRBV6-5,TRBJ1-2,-,CASSEEWGVFYGYTF
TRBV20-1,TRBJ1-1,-,CSGGNTGGTEAFF
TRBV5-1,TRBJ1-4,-,CASSLSGGTNEKLFF
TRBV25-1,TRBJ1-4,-,CASSLWDTANEKLFF
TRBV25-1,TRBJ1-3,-,CASRQSGTGVYTIYF
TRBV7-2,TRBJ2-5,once,CASGQPPSGNHVQETQYF
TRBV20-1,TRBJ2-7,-,CSARDEGADGEQYF
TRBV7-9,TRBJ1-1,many,CASSLAQGTTEAFF
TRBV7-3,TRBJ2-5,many,CASSLGPKETQYF
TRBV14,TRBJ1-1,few,CASSQESRQGAHTEAFF
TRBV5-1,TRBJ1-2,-,CASSDSDGYTF
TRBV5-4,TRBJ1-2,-,CASSFPGRENYGYTF
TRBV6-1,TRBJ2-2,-,CAGADRAENTGELFF
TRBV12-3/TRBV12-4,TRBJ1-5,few,CASSEITHQPQHF
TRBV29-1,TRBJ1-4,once,CSVVTGPGLFF
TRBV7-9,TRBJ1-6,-,CASSLVGGQGSDGNNSPLHF
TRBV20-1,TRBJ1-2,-,CSASRTGGRYGYTF
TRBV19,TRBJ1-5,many,CASSRGNRDQDQPQHF
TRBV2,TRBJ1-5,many,CASSEGTRDQPQHF
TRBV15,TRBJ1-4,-,CASSLAQGGRNEKLFF
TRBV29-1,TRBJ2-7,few,CSVGGWGPSYEQYF
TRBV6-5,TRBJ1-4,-,CASSYGGWDEKLFF
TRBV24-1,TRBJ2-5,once,CATSDGASQPQYF
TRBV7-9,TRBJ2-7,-,CASSETGDYEQYF
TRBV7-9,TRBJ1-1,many,CASKKGVGTEAFF
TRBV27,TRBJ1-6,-,CASSLTSSADSPLHF
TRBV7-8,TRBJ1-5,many,CASSFTGLSNQPQHF
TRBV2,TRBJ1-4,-,CASSEPRLAGASEKLFF
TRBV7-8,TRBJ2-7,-,CASSSTRPYEQYF
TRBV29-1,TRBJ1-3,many,CSVSRDAWRNTIYF
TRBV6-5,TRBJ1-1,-,CASRILTGTGNTEAFF
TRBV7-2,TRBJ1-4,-,CASSLVAPTNEKLFF
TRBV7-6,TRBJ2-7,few,CASSPNRVISYEQYF
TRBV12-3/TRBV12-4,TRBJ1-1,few,CASSPMGWTDEAFF
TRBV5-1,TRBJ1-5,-,CASSEGRQGQPQHF
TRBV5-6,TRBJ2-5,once,CASSLGGVTGETQYF
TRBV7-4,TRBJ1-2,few,CASSRQSTNYGYTF
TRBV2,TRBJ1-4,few,CASSRQALVATNEKLFF
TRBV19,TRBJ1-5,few,CASKGDRAWQPQHF
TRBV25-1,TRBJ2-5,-,CASSEQLRETQYF
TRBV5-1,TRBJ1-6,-,CASSFYGQGADSPLHF
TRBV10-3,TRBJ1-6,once,CAISSPVVANNSPLHF
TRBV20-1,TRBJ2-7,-,CSAPPSGTENTGEQYF
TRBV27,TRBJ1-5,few,CASSSPGINQPQHF
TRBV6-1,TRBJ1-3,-,CASRIQGNTIYF
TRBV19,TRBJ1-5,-,CASSQRQGLPSNQPQHF
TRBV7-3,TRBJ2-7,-,CASSRTGSSPYEQYF
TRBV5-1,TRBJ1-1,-,CASSLGSRGKNTEAFF
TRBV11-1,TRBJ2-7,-,CAWSSGEQYF
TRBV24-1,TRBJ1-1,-,CAPNLGDRGSGTEAFF
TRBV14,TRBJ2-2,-,CASSQVWTGRGTGELFF
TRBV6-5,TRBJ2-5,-,CASSPTGQGAETQYF
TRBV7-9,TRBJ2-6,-,CASSLAGVTF
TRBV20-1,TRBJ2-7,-,CSALRPGQGYEQYF
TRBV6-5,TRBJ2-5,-,CASSYLKSRETQYF